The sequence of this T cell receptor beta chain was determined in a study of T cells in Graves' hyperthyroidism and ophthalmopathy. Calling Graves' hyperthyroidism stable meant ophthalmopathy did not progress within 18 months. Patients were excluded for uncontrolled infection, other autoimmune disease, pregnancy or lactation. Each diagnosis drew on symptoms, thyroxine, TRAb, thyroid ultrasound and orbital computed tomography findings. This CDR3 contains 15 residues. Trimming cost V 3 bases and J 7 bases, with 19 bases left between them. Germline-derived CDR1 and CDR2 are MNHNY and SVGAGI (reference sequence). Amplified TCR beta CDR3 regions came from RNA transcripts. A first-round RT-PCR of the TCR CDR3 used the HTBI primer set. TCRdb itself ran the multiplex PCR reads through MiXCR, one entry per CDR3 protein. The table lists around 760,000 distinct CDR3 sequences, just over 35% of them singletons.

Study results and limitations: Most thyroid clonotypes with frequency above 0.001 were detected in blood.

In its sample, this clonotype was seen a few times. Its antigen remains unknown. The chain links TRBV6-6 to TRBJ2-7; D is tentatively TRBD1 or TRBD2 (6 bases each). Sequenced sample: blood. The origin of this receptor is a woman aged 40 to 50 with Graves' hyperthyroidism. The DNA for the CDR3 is TGTGCCAGCAGTTATGGACAGACTAGAGAGTCGGAGCAGTACTTC. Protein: CASSYGQTRESEQYF.